This T cell receptor beta chain was documented in a study of monozygotic twins with inflammatory bowel disease. Blood was drawn at under 3 ml per donor. It was from whole blood, with no T cell sorting, that total RNA was isolated. For every sample, eight separate reactions were used to make cDNA. cDNA for TCRalpha and TCRbeta was amplified by nested PCRs of about 15 then nine to ten cycles. With the 5' RACE reads reprocessed, TCRdb shows one record per CDR3 protein and no DNA. The sample data list roughly 150,000 distinct CDR3 sequences. The sequence was obtained from a human donor with ulcerative colitis or Crohn's disease, or a healthy co-twin of an affected twin (not recorded which). Input material: blood.

The CDR3: CASSLQGSKNEQYF. This sequence joins TRBV5-1 and TRBJ2-7; TCRdb's D gene call, TRBD1, goes unchecked for lack of DNA. Germline CDR1 SGHRS, CDR2 YFSETQ. The length of the CDR3 is 14 residues.